This TCR beta chain was captured in a study of shared clonotypes between healthy human individuals. Trimming cost V 5 bases and J 0 bases, with 11 bases left between them. Germline-derived CDR1 and CDR2 are SQVTM and ANQGSEA. The CDR3 contains 14 residues. Replicate PCRs for sorted subsets used 200 ng DNA; this equaled tens of thousands of T cell genomes. Method: immunoSEQ multiplex PCR; TCRdb's copy keeps in-frame clones and lacks some. This sample has under 1,100,000 clones, with about 80% found just once. Sequenced sample: memory CD4+ T cells sorted from blood. Subset described: CD45RA-negative fraction. The chain recombines TRBV29-1 with TRBJ2-1; possibly TRBD2 for D (5 bases). The TCR was taken from a man between 18 and 29 years old in good health. CDR3 sequence: CSVTSLISYNEQFF. CDR3 in DNA: TGCAGCGTTACTAGTCTCATCTCCTACAATGAGCAGTTCTTC.